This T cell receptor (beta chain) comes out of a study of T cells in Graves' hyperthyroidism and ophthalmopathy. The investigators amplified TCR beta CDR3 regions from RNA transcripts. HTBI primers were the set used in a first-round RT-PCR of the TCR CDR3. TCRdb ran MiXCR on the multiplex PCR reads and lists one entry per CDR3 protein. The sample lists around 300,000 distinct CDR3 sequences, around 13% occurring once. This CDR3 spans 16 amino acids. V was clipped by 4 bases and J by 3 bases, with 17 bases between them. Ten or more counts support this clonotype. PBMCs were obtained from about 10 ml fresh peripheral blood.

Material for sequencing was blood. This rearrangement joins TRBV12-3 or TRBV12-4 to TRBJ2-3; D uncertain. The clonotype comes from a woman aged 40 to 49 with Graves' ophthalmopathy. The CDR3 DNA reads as TGTGCCAGCAGTTCACTCGTCGGCCCGTCGACAGATACGCAGTATTTT. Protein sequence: CASSSLVGPSTDTQYF.